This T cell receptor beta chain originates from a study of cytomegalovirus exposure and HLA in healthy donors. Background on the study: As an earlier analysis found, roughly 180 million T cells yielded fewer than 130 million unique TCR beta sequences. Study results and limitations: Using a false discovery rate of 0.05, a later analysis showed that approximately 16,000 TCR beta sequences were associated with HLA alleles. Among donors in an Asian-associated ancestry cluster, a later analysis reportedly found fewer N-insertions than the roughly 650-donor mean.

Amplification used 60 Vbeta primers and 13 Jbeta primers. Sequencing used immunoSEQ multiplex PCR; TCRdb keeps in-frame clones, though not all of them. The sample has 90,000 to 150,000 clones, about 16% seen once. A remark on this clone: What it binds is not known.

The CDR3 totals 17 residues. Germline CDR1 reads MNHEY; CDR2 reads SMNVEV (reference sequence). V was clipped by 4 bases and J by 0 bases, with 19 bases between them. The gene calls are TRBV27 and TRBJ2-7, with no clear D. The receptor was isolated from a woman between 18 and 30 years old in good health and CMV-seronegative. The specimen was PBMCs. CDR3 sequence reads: CASSYSPGRSSSYEQYF. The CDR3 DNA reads TGTGCCAGCAGTTATAGCCCGGGTCGCAGCTCCTCCTACGAGCAGTACTTC.